The T cell receptor (beta chain) described here comes from a study of OX40 agonist ivuxolimab in advanced cancers. Overall study: Recorded diagnoses for dose-escalation patients were hepatocellular carcinoma, melanoma, renal cell or head and neck cancer. Partial responses occurred in three patients (one hepatocellular carcinoma, two cutaneous melanoma).

The CDR3 runs to 14 residues. From germline, CDR1 is LNHDA and CDR2 SQIVND (reference sequence). Trimming removed 4 bases from V and 9 bases from J, with 18 bases in between. For this clone: Antigen specificity is unknown.

Notes on the study in general: The CD4+ and CD8+ T cells in the blood had expanded clonally by week 6 at 0.1 to 3.0 mg/kg.

Repertoires were generated with immunoSEQ multiplex PCR, while TCRdb's copy carries only in-frame clones and drops some. In the table there are 78,000 or so clones, around 94% of which are singletons. The receptor was isolated from an adult with an advanced solid tumor such as melanoma, head and neck, liver or kidney cancer. The sample here was CD4+ or CD8+ T cells sorted from blood, taken in a trial of the OX40 agonist ivuxolimab. The V and J genes are TRBV19 and TRBJ1-2; unclear D gene. CDR3 nucleotide sequence: TGTGCCAGTAGTACGTGGAAAGGGAGGGATCGCTACACCTTC. Its protein product is CASSTWKGRDRYTF.